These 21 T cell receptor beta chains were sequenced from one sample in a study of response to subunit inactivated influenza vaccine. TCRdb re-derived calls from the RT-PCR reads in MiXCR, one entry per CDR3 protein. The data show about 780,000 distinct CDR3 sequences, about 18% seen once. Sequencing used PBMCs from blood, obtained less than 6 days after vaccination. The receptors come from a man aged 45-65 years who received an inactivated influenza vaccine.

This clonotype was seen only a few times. Here the CDR3 DNA reads TGTGCCAGCAGCTCAGGGATGTCCTACGAGCAGTACTTC. It encodes CASSSGMSYEQYF. The J gene is TRBJ2-7, the V gene TRBV7-9; D perhaps matches TRBD1 (5 bases). This CDR3 is 13 amino acids long. The germline gives CDR1 SEHNR, CDR2 FQNEAQ (reference sequence). V was cut by 4 bases and J by 1 base, with 8 bases left in between.

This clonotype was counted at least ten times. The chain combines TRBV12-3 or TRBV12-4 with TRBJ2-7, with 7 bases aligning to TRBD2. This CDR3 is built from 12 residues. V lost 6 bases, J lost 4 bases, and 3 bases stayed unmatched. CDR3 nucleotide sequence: TGTGCCAGCAGCCGCGGGGGATACGAGCAGTACTTC. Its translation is CASSRGGYEQYF.

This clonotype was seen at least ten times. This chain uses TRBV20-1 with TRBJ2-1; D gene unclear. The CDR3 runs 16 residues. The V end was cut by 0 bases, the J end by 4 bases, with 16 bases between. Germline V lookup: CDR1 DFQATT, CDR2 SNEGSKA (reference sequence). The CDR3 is CSARDNGKGPYNEQFF. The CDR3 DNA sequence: TGCAGTGCTAGAGATAATGGGAAGGGTCCTTACAATGAGCAGTTCTTC.

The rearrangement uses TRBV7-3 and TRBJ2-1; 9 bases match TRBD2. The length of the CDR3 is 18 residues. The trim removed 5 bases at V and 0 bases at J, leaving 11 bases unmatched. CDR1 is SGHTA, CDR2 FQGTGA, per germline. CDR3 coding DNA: TGTGCCAGCAGCCAAAAGGGGCGGGAGGGGAGCTCCTACAATGAGCAGTTCTTC. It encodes CASSQKGREGSSYNEQFF.

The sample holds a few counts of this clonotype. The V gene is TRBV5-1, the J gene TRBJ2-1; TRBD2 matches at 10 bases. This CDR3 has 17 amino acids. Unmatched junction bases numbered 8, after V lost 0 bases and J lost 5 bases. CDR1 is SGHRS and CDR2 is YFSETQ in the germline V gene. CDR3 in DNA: TGCGCCAGCAGCTTGGCAATCACTAGCGGGGCAAACAATGAGCAGTTCTTC. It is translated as CASSLAITSGANNEQFF.

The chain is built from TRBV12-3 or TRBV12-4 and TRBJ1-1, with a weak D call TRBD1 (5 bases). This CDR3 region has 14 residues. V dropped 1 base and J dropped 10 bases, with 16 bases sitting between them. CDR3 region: CASSLDGTERAAFF. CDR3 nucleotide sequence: TGTGCCAGCAGTTTAGACGGGACGGAGAGGGCAGCTTTCTTT.

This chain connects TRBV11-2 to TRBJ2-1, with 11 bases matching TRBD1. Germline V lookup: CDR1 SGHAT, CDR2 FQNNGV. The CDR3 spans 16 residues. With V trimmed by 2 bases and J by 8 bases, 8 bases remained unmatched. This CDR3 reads CASSLFPGQGDYEQFF. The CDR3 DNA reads TGTGCCAGCAGCTTATTTCCGGGACAGGGGGATTATGAGCAGTTCTTC.

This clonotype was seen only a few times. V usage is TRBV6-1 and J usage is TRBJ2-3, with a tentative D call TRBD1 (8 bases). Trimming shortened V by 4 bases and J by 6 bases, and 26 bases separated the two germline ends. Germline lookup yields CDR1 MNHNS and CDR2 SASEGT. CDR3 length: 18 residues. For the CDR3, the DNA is TGTGCCAGCAGTGTGGACAGGGTCAGCGGGACGTGGTTTGATACGCAGTATTTT. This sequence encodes CASSVDRVSGTWFDTQYF.

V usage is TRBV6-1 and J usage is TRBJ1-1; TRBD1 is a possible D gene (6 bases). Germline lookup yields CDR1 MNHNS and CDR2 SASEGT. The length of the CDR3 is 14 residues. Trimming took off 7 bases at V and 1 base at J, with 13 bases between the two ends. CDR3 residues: CASKGGVANTEAFF. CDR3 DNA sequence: TGTGCCAGCAAGGGGGGAGTAGCGAACACTGAAGCTTTCTTT.

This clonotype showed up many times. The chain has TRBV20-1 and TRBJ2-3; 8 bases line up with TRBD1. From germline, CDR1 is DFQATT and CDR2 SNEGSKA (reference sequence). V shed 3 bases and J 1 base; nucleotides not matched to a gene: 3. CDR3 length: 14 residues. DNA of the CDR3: TGCAGTGCTAGTGAGACAGGGGGCACAGATACGCAGTATTTT. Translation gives CSASETGGTDTQYF.

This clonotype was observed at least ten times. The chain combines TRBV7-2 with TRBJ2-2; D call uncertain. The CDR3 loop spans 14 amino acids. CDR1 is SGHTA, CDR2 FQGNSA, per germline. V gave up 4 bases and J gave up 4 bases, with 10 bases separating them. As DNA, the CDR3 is TGTGCCAGCAGCTGGACGACCCTCACCGGGGAGCTGTTTTTT. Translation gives CASSWTTLTGELFF.

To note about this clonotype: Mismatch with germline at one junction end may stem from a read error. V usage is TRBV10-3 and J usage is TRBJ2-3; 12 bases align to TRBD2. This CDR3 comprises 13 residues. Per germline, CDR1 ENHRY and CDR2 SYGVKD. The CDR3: CAISESTLAGGRF. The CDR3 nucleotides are TGTGCCATCAGTGAGTCGACTCTAGCGGGAGGGCGGTTT.

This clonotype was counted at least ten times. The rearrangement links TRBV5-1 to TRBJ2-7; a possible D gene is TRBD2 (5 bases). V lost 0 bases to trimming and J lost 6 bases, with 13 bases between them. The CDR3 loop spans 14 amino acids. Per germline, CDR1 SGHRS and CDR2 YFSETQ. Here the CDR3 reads CASSLGFGETEQYF. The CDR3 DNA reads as TGCGCCAGCAGCTTGGGATTCGGGGAAACCGAGCAGTACTTC.

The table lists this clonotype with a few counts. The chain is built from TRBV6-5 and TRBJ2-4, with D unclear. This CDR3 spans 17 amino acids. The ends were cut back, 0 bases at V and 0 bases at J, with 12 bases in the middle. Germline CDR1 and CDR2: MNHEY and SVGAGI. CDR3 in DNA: TGTGCCAGCAGTTACTCGAGACTTGGGGTAGCCAAAAACATTCAGTACTTC. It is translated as CASSYSRLGVAKNIQYF.

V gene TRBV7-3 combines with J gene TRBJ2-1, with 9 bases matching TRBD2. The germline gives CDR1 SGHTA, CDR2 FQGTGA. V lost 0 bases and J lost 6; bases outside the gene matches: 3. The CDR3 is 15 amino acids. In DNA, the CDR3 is TGTGCCAGCAGCTTAACCGGACTAGCGACCAATGAGCAGTTCTTC. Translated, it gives CASSLTGLATNEQFF. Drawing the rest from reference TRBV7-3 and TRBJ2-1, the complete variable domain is GAGVSQTPSNKVTEKGKYVELRCDPISGHTALYWYRQSLGQGPEFLIYFQGTGAADDSGLPNDRFFAVRPEGSVSTLKIQRTERGDSAVYLCASSLTGLATNEQFFGPGTRLTVL.

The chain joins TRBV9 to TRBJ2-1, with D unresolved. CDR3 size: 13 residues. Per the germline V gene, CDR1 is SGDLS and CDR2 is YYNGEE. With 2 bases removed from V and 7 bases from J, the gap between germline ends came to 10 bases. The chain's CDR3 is CASSVDASNEQFF. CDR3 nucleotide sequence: TGTGCCAGCAGCGTTGACGCTTCGAATGAGCAGTTCTTC.

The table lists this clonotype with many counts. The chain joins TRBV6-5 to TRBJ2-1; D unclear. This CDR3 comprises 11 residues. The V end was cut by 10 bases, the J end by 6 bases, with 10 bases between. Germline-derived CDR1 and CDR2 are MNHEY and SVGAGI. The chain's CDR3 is CATMGSNEQFF. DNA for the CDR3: TGTGCCACCATGGGCAGCAATGAGCAGTTCTTC.

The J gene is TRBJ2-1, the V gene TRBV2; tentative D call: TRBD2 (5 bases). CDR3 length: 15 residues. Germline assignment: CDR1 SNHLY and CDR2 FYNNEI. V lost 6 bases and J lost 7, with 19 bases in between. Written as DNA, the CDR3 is TGTGCCAGCAGCCCAGTAGCGACCCTCGGGAATGAGCAGTTCTTC. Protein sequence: CASSPVATLGNEQFF.

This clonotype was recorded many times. In nucleotides, the CDR3 is TGTGCCAGCAGTCCATCCTTGGTTAGAAACATTCAGTACTTC. It is translated as CASSPSLVRNIQYF. This chain links TRBV6-2 or TRBV6-3 with TRBJ2-4; D is unresolved. The CDR3 runs to 14 residues. From germline, CDR1 is MNHEY and CDR2 SVGEGT. V gave up 5 bases and J gave up 6 bases, with 14 bases separating them.

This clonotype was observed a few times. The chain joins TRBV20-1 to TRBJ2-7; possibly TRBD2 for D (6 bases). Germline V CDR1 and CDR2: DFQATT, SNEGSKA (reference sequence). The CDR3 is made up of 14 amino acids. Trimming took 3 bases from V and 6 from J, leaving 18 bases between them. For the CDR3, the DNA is TGCAGTGCTAGTTCCCCAGGAGGGCCGGGCGAGCAGTACTTC. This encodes CSASSPGGPGEQYF.

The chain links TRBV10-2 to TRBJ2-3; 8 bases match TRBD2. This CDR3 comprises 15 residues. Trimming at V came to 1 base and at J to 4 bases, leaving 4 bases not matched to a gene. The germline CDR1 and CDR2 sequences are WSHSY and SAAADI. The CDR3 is CASSELGTRSDTQYF. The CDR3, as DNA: TGCGCCAGCAGTGAGTTGGGGACTAGATCAGATACGCAGTATTTT.